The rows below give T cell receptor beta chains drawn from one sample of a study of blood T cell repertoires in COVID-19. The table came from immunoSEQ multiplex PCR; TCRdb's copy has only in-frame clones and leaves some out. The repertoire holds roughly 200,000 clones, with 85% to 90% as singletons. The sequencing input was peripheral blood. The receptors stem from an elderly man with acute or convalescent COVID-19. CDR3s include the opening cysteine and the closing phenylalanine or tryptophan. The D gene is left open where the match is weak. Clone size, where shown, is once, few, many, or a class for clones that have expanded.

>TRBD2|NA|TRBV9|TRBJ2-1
CASSVATGGQGNEQFF
TGTGCCAGCAGCGTAGCAACGGGAGGGCAGGGCAATGAGCAGTTCTTC
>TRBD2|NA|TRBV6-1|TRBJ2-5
CASSEVAAGLAGGETQYF
TGTGCCAGCAGTGAAGTAGCCGCGGGACTAGCGGGCGGAGAGACCCAGTACTTC
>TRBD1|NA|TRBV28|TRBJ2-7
CASEDRGRTRDYEQYF
TGTGCCAGCGAAGACAGGGGCCGAACAAGAGACTACGAGCAGTACTTC
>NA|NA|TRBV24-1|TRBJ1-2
CATSDPVGGSSSGYTF
TGTGCCACCAGTGATCCCGTTGGAGGGTCCTCGAGTGGCTACACCTTC
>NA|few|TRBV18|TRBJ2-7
CASSPPRVGSYEQYF
TGTGCCAGCTCACCGCCCAGGGTGGGCTCCTACGAGCAGTACTTC
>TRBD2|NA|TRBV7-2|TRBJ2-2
CASSLVAGGDTGELFF
TGTGCCAGCAGCTTAGTGGCTGGGGGGGACACCGGGGAGCTGTTTTTT
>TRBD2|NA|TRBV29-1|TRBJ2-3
CSVELAIQYF
TGCAGCGTGGAACTAGCGATACAGTATTTT
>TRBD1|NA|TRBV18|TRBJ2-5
CASSPDRDRKTQYF
TGTGCCAGCTCACCCGACAGGGATAGAAAGACCCAGTACTTC
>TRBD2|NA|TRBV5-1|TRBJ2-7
CASSSGLADPYEQYF
TGCGCCAGCAGCTCGGGACTAGCGGACCCCTACGAGCAGTACTTC
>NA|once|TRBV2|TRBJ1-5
CASTSGGNQPQHF
TGTGCCAGCACATCGGGGGGCAATCAGCCCCAGCATTTT
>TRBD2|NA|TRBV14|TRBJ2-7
CASSRGLAGGEQYF
TGTGCCAGCAGCCGGGGACTAGCGGGAGGCGAGCAGTACTTC
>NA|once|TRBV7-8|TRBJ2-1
CASSLLIMDSSYNEQFF
TGTGCCAGCAGCTTATTAATCATGGACAGTTCCTACAATGAGCAGTTCTTC
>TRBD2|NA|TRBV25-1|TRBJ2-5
CASSAGGGYQETQYF
TGTGCCAGCAGTGCGGGAGGGGGGTACCAAGAGACCCAGTACTTC
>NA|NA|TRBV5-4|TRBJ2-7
CASSLGQSSYEQYF
TGTGCCAGCAGCTTGGGACAAAGCTCCTACGAGCAGTACTTC
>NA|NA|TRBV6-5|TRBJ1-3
CASSRSNTIYF
TGTGCCAGCAGTCGGTCTAACACCATATATTTT
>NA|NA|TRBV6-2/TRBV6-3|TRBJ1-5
CASSPINSYLNHQPQHF
TGTGCCAGCAGTCCCATAAACAGCTACTTGAACCATCAGCCCCAGCATTTT
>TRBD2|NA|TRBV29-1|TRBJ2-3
CSVTPTLAGDTQYF
TGCAGCGTTACACCTACCTTAGCGGGAGATACGCAGTATTTT
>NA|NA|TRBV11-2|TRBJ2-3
CASSYLPGGADTQYF
TGTGCCAGCAGCTATCTACCAGGTGGCGCAGATACGCAGTATTTT
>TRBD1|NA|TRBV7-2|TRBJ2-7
CASSRTGGIYEQYF
TGTGCCAGCAGTAGGACAGGGGGCATCTACGAGCAGTACTTC
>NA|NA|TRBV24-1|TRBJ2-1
CATSYSHNEQFF
TGTGCCACCAGCTATTCTCACAATGAGCAGTTCTTC
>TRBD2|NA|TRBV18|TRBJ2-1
CASSPGWGLAYNEQFF
TGTGCCAGCTCACCAGGGTGGGGACTAGCGTACAATGAGCAGTTCTTC
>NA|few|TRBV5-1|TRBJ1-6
CASSLETGINSPLHF
TGCGCCAGCAGCTTGGAGACAGGCATTAATTCACCCCTCCACTTT
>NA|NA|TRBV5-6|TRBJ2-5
CASSALAAQETQYF
TGTGCCAGCAGCGCTTTAGCGGCACAAGAGACCCAGTACTTC
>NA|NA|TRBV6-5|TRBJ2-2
CASRPHGDGGGELFF
TGTGCCAGCAGGCCTCACGGGGATGGAGGCGGGGAGCTGTTTTTT
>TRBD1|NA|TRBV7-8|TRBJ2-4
CASSFWTGASKNIQYF
TGTGCCAGCAGCTTTTGGACAGGGGCCTCCAAAAACATTCAGTACTTC
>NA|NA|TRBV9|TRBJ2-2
CASSVGPAQNTGELFF
TGTGCCAGCAGCGTAGGTCCCGCACAGAACACCGGGGAGCTGTTTTTT
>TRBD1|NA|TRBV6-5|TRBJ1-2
CASSSYSGTGDYGYTF
TGTGCCAGCAGTTCTTACTCCGGGACAGGGGACTATGGCTACACCTTC
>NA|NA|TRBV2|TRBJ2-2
CASSLTINTGELFF
TGTGCCAGCTCACTGACTATAAACACCGGGGAGCTGTTTTTT
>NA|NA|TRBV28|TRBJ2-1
CASSISDRTYNEQFF
TGTGCCAGCAGTATCAGTGACAGAACCTACAATGAGCAGTTCTTC
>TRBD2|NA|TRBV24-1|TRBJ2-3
CATSSGRRADTQYF
TGTGCCACCAGTAGCGGGAGGAGAGCAGATACGCAGTATTTT
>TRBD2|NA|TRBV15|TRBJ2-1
CATSPRLAANTRIEQFF
TGTGCCACCAGTCCCAGACTAGCGGCCAACACGCGGATTGAGCAGTTCTTC
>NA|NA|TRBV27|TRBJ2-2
CASRPNRDTGELFF
TGTGCCAGCAGGCCGAACAGGGACACCGGGGAGCTGTTTTTT
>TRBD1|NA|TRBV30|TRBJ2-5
CAWSTGQGAGETQYF
TGTGCCTGGAGTACAGGACAGGGGGCAGGGGAGACCCAGTACTTC
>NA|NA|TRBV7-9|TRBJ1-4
CASSPTGGFEKLFF
TGTGCCAGCAGCCCTACGGGGGGATTCGAAAAACTGTTTTTT
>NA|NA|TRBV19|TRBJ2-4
CASNTERNIQYF
TGTGCCAGTAACACGGAGCGAAACATTCAGTACTTC
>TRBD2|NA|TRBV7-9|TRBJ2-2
CASSLTSLANGELFF
TGTGCCAGCAGCTTAACGTCACTAGCGAACGGGGAGCTGTTTTTT
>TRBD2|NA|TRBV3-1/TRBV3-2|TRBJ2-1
CASSQVRLSSGRNRGEQFF
TGTGCCAGCAGCCAAGTACGGCTGTCTAGCGGGAGAAATCGAGGTGAGCAGTTCTTC
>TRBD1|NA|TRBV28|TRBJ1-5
CASSLTGQGVGQPQHF
TGTGCCAGCAGTTTAACGGGACAGGGTGTCGGTCAGCCCCAGCATTTT
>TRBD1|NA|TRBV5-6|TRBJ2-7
CASSPGTGEQYF
TGTGCCAGCAGCCCGGGGACAGGGGAGCAGTACTTC